These 9 T cell receptor beta chains share one sample of origin, sequenced in a study of blood T cell repertoires in COVID-19. Libraries were prepared by immunoSEQ multiplex PCR; TCRdb keeps only in-frame clonotypes and omits some of them. The repertoire holds about 500,000 clones, with about 90% as singletons. Input material: PBMCs or T cells enriched from blood (not recorded which). These receptors came from a woman aged 18-35 years who had recovered from COVID-19.

The V and J genes are TRBV2 and TRBJ1-5; TRBD1 matches 7 bases. V lost 6 bases to trimming and J lost 0 bases; unmatched junction nucleotides: 8. CDR3 size: 16 residues. CDR1 and CDR2 (germline): SNHLY, FYNNEI. CDR3 coding DNA: TGTGCCAGCAGCACGGGACAGATCTATAGCAATCAGCCCCAGCATTTT. Protein sequence: CASSTGQIYSNQPQHF.

The V and J genes are TRBV21-1 and TRBJ1-2; the D call TRBD1 from the table was never checked on the DNA. TRBV21-1 is given as a pseudogene. The CDR3 length is 16 residues. The CDR3 sequence is CASSKDDRGTNYGYTF. The CDR3 region has the DNA TGTGCCAGCAGCAAAGATGACAGGGGAACCAACTATGGCTACACCTTC.

The rearrangement joins TRBV4-1 to TRBJ2-7, with D unresolved. Between the trimmed V and J ends, which lost 1 base and 5 bases, there was a span of 12 bases. Germline V gene sequence: CDR1 MGHRA, CDR2 YSYEKL. This CDR3 contains 14 residues. CDR3 nucleotides: TGCGCCAGCAGCCAAGTTAGGCAGGCCCACGAGCAGTACTTC. This gives the protein CASSQVRQAHEQYF.

V and J are TRBV7-9 and TRBJ2-5; D is uncertain. With 1 base removed from V and 5 bases from J, the gap between germline ends came to 14 bases. CDR3 size: 15 residues. Germline CDR1 is SEHNR and CDR2 is FQNEAQ (reference sequence). The CDR3 sequence: CASSLGRTNTETQYF. For the CDR3, the DNA is TGTGCCAGCAGCTTAGGAAGAACTAACACCGAGACCCAGTACTTC.

The chain joins TRBV7-6 to TRBJ2-5; D is unresolved. Trimming took 4 bases from V and 5 from J, leaving 11 bases between them. Germline CDR1 reads SGHVS; CDR2 reads FNYEAQ. This CDR3 has 13 residues. In DNA form, the CDR3 reads TGTGCCAGCAGCTCACTAATACGGGAGACCCAGTACTTC. Its translation: CASSSLIRETQYF.

The chain joins TRBV5-6 to TRBJ1-3, with D maybe TRBD1 (5 bases). CDR1 SGHDT and CDR2 YYEEEE come from the germline V gene. The CDR3 sequence is 14 residues long. Trimming cost V 5 bases and J 2 bases, with 11 bases left between them. In DNA, the CDR3 is TGTGCCAGCAGTGGGGGACTAACTGGAAACACCATATATTTT. As protein: CASSGGLTGNTIYF. The full variable domain, completed using reference TRBV5-6 and TRBJ1-3, is DAGVTQSPTHLIKTRGQQVTLRCSPKSGHDTVSWYQQALGQGPQFIFQYYEEEERQRGNFPDRFSGHQFPNYSSELNVNALLLGDSALYLCASSGGLTGNTIYFGEGSWLTVV.

The V gene is TRBV19, the J gene TRBJ1-5; D is unresolved. This CDR3 is 16 amino acids long. Germline CDR1 reads LNHDA; CDR2 reads SQIVND (reference sequence). V lost 6 bases, J lost 3 bases, and 18 bases lay in between. The chain's CDR3 is CASRKAGPLFNQPQHF. The CDR3 DNA sequence: TGTGCCAGTAGGAAGGCGGGCCCTCTTTTCAATCAGCCCCAGCATTTT.

Here the CDR3 DNA reads TGTGCCAGCAGCTTAGTTATCTGGGACAGTCCGAACACCGGGGAGCTGTTTTTT. As protein: CASSLVIWDSPNTGELFF. The chain uses TRBV7-8 and TRBJ2-2; 7 nucleotides agree with TRBD1. Germline loops: CDR1 SGHVS, CDR2 FQNEAQ. The length of the CDR3 is 18 residues. Trimming cost V 1 base and J 0 bases; bases outside gene matches: 8.

This rearrangement joins TRBV7-2 to TRBJ1-6, with 8 bases lining up with TRBD1. Germline V gene data show CDR1 as SGHTA and CDR2 as FQGNSA. The CDR3 totals 14 residues. V trimming: 8 bases; J trimming: 5 bases; junction bases outside the gene matches: 5. For the CDR3, the DNA is TGTGCCAGCGGACAGGGCGGTGATAATTCACCCCTCCACTTT. Protein sequence: CASGQGGDNSPLHF.